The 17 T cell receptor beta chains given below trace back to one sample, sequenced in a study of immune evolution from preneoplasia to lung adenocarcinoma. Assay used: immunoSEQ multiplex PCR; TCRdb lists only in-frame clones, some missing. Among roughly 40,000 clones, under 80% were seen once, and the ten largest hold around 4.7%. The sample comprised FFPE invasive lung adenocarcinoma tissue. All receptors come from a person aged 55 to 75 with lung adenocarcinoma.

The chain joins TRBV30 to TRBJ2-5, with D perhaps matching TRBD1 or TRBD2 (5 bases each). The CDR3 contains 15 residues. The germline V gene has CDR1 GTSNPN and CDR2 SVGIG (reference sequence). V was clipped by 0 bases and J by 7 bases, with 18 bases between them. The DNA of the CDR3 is TGTGCCTGGAGTGTACGGATAGGGGCAAGCGGGACCCAGTACTTC. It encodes CAWSVRIGASGTQYF.

The CDR3 sequence: CASSNMDQPQHF. CDR3 nucleotide sequence: TGTGCCAGCAGCAATATGGATCAGCCCCAGCATTTT. This chain links TRBV7-9 with TRBJ1-5; no definite D call. The length of the CDR3 is 12 residues. Trimming removed 5 bases at V and 5 bases at J, with 7 bases between. Germline lookup yields CDR1 SEHNR and CDR2 FQNEAQ (reference sequence).

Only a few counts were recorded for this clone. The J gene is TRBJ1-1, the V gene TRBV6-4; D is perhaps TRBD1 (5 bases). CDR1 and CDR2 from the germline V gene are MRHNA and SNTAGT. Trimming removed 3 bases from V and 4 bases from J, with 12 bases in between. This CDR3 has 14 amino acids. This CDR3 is CASSEGTEGTEAFF. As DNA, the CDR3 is TGTGCCAGCAGTGAAGGGACCGAGGGCACTGAAGCTTTCTTT.

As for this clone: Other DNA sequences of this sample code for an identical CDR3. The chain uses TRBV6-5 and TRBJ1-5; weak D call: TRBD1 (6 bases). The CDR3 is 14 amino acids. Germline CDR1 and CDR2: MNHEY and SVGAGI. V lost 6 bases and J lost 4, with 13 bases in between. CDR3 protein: CASSPDSYNQPQHF. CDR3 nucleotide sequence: TGTGCCAGCAGCCCGGACAGCTATAATCAGCCCCAGCATTTT.

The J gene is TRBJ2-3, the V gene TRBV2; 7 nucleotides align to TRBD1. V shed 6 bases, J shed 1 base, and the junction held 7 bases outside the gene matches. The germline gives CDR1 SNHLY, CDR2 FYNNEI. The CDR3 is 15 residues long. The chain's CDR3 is CASSERQGGTDTQYF. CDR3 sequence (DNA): TGTGCCAGCAGCGAGCGTCAGGGGGGCACAGATACGCAGTATTTT.

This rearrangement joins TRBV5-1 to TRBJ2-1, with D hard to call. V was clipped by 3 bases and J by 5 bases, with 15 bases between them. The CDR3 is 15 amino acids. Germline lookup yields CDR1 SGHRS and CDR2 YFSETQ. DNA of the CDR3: TGCGCCAGCAGCTCTCGTGGTACCGAAAACAATGAGCAGTTCTTC. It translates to CASSSRGTENNEQFF.

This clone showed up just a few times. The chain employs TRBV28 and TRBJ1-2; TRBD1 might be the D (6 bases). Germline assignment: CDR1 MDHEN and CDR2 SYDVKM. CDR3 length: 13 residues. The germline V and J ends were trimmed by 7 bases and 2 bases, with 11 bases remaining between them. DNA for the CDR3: TGTGCCAGCACCCCTGGACAGAACTATGGCTACACCTTC. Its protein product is CASTPGQNYGYTF.

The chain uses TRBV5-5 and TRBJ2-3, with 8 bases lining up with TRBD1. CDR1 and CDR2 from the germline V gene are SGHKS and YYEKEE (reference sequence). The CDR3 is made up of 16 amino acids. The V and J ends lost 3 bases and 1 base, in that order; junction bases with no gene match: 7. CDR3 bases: TGTGCCAGCAGCTCCTCTCCGGGACAGGGCACAGATACGCAGTATTTT. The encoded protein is CASSSSPGQGTDTQYF.

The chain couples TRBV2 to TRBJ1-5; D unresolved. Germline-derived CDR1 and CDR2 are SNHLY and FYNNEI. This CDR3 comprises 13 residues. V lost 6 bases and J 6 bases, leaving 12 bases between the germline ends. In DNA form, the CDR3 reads TGTGCCAGCAGAGATGACGTACCTCAGCCCCAGCATTTT. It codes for CASRDDVPQPQHF.

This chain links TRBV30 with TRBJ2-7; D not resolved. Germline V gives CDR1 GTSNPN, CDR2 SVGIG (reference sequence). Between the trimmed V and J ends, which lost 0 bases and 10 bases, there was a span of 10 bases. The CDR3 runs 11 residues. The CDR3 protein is CAWSVQTPQYF. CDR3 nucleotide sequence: TGTGCCTGGAGTGTACAGACACCCCAGTACTTC.

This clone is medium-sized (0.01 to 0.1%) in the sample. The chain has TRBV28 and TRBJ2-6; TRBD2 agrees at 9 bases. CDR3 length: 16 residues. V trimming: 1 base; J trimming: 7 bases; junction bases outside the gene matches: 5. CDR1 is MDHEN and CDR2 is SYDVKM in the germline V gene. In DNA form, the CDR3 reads TGTGCCAGCAGTTTATCTCTAGCGGGAAAAGCCAACGTCCTGACTTTC. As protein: CASSLSLAGKANVLTF.

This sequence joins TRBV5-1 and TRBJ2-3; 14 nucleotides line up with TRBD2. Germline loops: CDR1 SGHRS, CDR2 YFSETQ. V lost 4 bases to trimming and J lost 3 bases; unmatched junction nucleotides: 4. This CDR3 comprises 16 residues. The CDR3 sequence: CASSTGTSGSTDTQYF. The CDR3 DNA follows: TGCGCCAGCAGCACCGGGACTAGCGGGAGTACAGATACGCAGTATTTT.

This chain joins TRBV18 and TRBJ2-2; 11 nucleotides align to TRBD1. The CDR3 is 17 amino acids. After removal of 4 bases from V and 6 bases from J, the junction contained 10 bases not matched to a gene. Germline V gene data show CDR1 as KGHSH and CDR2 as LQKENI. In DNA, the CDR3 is TGTGCCAGCTCACGACTCGTTCCGGGACAGGGGGCCGGGGAGCTGTTTTTT. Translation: CASSRLVPGQGAGELFF.

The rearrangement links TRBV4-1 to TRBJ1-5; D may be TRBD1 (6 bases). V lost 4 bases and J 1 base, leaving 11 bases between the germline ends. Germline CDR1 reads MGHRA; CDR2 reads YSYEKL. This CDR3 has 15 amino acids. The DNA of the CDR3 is TGCGCCAGCAGCCGCCTGCAGGGGAGCAATCAGCCCCAGCATTTT. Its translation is CASSRLQGSNQPQHF.

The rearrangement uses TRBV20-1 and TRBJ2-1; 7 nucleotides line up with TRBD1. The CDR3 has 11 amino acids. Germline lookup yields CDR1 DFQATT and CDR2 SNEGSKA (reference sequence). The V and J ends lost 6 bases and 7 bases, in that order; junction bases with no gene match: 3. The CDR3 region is CSAQGVNEQFF. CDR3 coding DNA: TGCAGTGCCCAGGGGGTGAATGAGCAGTTCTTC.

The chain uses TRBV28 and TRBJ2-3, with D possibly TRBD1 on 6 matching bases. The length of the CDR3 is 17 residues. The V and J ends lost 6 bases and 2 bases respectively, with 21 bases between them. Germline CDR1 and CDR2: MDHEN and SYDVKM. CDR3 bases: TGTGCCAGCAGCTCCCGCCGACGAGGGGGTGTCACAGATACGCAGTATTTT. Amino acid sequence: CASSSRRRGGVTDTQYF.

The CDR3 protein is CASSPLHGFSTEAFF. The DNA for the CDR3 is TGTGCCAGCAGCCCCCTCCACGGGTTTTCCACTGAAGCTTTCTTT. The chain combines TRBV14 with TRBJ1-1; D is unclear. V lost 4 bases and J lost 4, with 16 bases in between. Germline CDR1 and CDR2: SGHDN and FVKESK. The length of the CDR3 is 15 residues.